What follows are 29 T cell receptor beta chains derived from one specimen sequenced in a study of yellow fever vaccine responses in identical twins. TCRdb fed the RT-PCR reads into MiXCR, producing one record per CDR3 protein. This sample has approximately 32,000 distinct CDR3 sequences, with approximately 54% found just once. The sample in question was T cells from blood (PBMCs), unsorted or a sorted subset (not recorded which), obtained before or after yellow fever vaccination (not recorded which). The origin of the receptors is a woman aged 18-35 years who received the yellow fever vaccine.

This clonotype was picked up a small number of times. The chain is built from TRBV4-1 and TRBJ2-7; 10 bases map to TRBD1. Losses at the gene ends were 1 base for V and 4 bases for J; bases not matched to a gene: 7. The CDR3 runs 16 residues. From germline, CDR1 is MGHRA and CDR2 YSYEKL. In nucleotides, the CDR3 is TGCGCCAGCAGCCAAGCCCCCGGGGGACAGGGGTACGAGCAGTACTTC. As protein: CASSQAPGGQGYEQYF.

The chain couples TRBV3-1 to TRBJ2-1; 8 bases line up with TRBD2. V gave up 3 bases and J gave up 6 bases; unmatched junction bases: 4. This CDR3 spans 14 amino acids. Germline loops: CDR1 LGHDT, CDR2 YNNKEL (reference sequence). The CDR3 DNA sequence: TGTGCCAGCAGCCAGTCGGGAGGGGGCAATGAGCAGTTCTTC. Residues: CASSQSGGGNEQFF.

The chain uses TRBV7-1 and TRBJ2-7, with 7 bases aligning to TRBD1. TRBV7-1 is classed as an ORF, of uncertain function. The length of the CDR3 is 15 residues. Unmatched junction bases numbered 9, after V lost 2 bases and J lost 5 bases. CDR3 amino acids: CASSSPLGQGDEQYF. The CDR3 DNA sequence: TGTGCCAGCAGCTCACCCCTGGGGCAGGGGGACGAGCAGTACTTC.

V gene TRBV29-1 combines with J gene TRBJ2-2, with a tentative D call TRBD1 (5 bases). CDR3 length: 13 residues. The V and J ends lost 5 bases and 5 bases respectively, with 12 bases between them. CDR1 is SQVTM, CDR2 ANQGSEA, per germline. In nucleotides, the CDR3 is TGCAGCGTTATGACAGCAGGAACCGGGGAGCTGTTTTTT. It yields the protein CSVMTAGTGELFF.

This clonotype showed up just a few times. The CDR3 sequence is CASSLARNNEQFF. Written as DNA, the CDR3 is TGTGCCAGCTCACTGGCAAGGAACAATGAGCAGTTCTTC. The chain uses TRBV18 and TRBJ2-1, with D unclear. Trimming cost V 4 bases and J 5 bases, with 9 bases left between them. In germline, CDR1 is KGHSH, CDR2 LQKENI. This CDR3 region has 13 residues.

The CDR3 reads CASSLASGRVDEQFF. CDR3 DNA sequence: TGTGCCAGCAGCTTAGCTAGCGGGAGGGTAGATGAGCAGTTCTTC. This sequence joins TRBV7-3 and TRBJ2-1, with 12 bases aligning to TRBD2. Losses at the gene ends were 2 bases for V and 8 bases for J; bases not matched to a gene: 4. The CDR3 contains 15 residues. Germline CDR1 is SGHTA and CDR2 is FQGTGA.

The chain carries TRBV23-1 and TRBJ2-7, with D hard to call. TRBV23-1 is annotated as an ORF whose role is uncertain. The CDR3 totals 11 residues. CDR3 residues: CASSQSFEQYV. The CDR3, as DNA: TGCGCCAGCAGTCAATCCTTCGAGCAGTACGTC.

In nucleotides, the CDR3 is TGCACCACCGAGACCCAGTACTTC. Residues: CTTETQYF. The V call is TRBV20-1, the J call TRBJ2-5; D ambiguous. The germline gives CDR1 DFQATT, CDR2 SNEGSKA (reference sequence). The CDR3 runs 8 residues.

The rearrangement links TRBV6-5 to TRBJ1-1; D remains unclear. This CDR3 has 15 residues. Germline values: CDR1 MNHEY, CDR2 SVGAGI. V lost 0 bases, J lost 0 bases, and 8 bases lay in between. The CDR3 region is CASSYSSAVNTEAFF. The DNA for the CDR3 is TGTGCCAGCAGTTACTCTAGTGCAGTGAACACTGAAGCTTTCTTT.

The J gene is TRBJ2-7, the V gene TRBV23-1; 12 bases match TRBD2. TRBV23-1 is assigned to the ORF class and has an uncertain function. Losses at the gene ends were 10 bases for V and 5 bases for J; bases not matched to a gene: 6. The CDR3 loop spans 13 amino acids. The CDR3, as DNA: TGCGCCAACTGGACTAGCGGGGTTAACGAGCAGTACGTC. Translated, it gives CANWTSGVNEQYV.

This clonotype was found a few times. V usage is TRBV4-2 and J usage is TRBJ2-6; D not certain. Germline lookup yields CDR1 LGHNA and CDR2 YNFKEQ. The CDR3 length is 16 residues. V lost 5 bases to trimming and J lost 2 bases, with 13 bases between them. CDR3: CASSVIRNPGANVLTF. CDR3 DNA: TGTGCCAGCAGCGTTATCAGGAACCCTGGGGCCAACGTCCTGACTTTC.

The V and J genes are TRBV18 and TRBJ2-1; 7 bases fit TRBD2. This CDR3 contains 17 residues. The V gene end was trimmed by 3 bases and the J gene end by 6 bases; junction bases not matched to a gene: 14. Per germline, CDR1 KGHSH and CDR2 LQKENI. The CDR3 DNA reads TGTGCCAGCTCACCGGGAGTCGTGACTAGCAGTTTCAATGAGCAGTTCTTC. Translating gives CASSPGVVTSSFNEQFF.

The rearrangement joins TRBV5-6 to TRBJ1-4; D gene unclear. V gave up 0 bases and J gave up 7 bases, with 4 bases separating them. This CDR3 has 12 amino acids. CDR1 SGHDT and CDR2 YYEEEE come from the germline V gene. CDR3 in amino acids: CASSLGGEKLFF. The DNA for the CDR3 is TGTGCCAGCAGCTTGGGAGGTGAAAAACTGTTTTTT. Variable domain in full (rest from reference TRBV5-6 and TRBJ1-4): DAGVTQSPTHLIKTRGQQVTLRCSPKSGHDTVSWYQQALGQGPQFIFQYYEEEERQRGNFPDRFSGHQFPNYSSELNVNALLLGDSALYLCASSLGGEKLFFGSGTQLSVL.

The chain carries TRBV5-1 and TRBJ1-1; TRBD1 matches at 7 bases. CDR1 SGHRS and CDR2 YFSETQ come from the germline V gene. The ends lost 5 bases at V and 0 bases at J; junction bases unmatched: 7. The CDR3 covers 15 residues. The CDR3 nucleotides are TGCGCCAGCAGTTTCGGGACAGCAGTGAACACTGAAGCTTTCTTT. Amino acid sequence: CASSFGTAVNTEAFF.

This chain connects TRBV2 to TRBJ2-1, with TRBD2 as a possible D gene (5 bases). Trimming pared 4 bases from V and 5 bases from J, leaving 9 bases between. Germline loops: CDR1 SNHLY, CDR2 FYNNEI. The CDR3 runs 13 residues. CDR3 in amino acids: CASSGEGNNEQFF. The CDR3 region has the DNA TGTGCCAGCAGTGGAGAGGGCAACAATGAGCAGTTCTTC.

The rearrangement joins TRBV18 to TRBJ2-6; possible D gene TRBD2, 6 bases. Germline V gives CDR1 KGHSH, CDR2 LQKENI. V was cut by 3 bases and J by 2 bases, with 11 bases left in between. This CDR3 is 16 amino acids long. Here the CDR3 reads CASSPGGVTGANVLTF. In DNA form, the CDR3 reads TGTGCCAGCTCACCCGGAGGGGTTACTGGGGCCAACGTCCTGACTTTC. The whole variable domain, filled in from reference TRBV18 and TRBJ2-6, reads NAGVMQNPRHLVRRRGQEARLRCSPMKGHSHVYWYRQLPEEGLKFMVYLQKENIIDESGMPKERFSAEFPKEGPSILRIQQVVRGDSAAYFCASSPGGVTGANVLTFGAGSRLTVL.

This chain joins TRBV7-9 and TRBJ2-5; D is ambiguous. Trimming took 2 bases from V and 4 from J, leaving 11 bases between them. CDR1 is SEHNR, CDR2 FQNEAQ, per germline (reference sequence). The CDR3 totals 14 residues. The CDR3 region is CASSLLNSGETQYF. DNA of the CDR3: TGTGCCAGCAGCTTATTGAATTCTGGAGAGACCCAGTACTTC.

CDR3 in amino acids: CASRQDRARNEQFF. The CDR3 coding sequence is TGTGCCAGCAGGCAAGACAGGGCGCGGAATGAGCAGTTCTTC. The V gene is TRBV6-1, the J gene TRBJ2-1; TRBD1 matches 7 bases. The CDR3 is 14 amino acids. Germline V gives CDR1 MNHNS, CDR2 SASEGT. The junction had 9 bases not matched to a gene; V was cut back by 6 bases and J by 7 bases.

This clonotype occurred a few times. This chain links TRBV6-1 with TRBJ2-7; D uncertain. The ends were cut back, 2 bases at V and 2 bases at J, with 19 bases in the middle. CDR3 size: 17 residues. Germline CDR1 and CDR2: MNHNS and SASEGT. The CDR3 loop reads CASSETPGRVGPYEQYV. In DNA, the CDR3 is TGTGCCAGCAGTGAAACCCCTGGAAGGGTCGGGCCCTACGAGCAGTACGTC.

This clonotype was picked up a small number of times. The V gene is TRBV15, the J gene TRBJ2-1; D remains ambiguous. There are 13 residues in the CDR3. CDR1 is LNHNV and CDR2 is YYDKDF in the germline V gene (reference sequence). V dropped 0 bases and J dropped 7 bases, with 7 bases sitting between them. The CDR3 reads CATSRDPVNEQFF. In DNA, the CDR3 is TGTGCCACCAGCAGAGATCCCGTAAATGAGCAGTTCTTC.

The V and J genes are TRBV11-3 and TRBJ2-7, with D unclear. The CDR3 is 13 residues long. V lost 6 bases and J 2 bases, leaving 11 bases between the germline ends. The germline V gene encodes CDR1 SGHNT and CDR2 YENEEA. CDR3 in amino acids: CASRLDPTYEQYF. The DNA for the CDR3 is TGTGCCAGCAGACTTGACCCAACCTACGAGCAGTACTTC.

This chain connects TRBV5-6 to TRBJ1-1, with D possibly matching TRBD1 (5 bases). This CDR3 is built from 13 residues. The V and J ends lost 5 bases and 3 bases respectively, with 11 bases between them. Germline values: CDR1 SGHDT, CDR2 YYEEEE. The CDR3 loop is CASREGVDTEAFF. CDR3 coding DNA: TGTGCCAGCAGAGAAGGGGTGGACACTGAAGCTTTCTTT. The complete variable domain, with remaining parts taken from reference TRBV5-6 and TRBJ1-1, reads DAGVTQSPTHLIKTRGQQVTLRCSPKSGHDTVSWYQQALGQGPQFIFQYYEEEERQRGNFPDRFSGHQFPNYSSELNVNALLLGDSALYLCASREGVDTEAFFGQGTRLTVV.

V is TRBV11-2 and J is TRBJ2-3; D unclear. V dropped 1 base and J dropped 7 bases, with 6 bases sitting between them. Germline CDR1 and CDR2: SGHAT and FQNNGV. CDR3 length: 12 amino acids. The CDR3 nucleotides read TGTGCCAGCAGCTTAGGAAAGAATACGCAGTATTTT. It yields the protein CASSLGKNTQYF.

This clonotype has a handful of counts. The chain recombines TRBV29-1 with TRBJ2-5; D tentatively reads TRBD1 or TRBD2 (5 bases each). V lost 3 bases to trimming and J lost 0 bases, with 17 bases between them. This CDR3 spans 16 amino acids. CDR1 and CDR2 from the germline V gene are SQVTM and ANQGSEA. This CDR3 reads CSVDATWGRDQETQYF. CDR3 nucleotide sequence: TGCAGCGTTGACGCTACTTGGGGGAGAGACCAAGAGACCCAGTACTTC.

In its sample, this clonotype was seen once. The chain's CDR3 is CSVEGTDQETQYF. In DNA, the CDR3 is TGCAGCGTTGAAGGGACAGACCAAGAGACCCAGTACTTC. The chain employs TRBV29-1 and TRBJ2-5; D possibly corresponds to TRBD1 (6 bases). The CDR3 length is 13 residues. Trimming shortened V by 1 base and J by 0 bases, and 6 bases separated the two germline ends. Germline V gene lookup returns CDR1 SQVTM and CDR2 ANQGSEA.

Here the CDR3 reads CASSLTLGDYGELFF. In DNA form, the CDR3 reads TGTGCCAGCAGCTTAACCCTTGGGGATTACGGGGAGCTGTTTTTT. The rearrangement joins TRBV13 to TRBJ2-2, with no clear D. This CDR3 region has 15 residues. Germline lookup yields CDR1 PRHDT and CDR2 FYEKMQ (reference sequence). Trimming removed 2 bases from V and 7 bases from J, with 14 bases in between.

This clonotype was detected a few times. The CDR3 region is CASSLVTSYNEQFF. The CDR3 bases are TGTGCCAGCAGCTTAGTGACTAGCTACAATGAGCAGTTCTTC. The genes are TRBV7-9 and TRBJ2-1; D may be TRBD2 (6 bases). Germline V gives CDR1 SEHNR, CDR2 FQNEAQ (reference sequence). V was pared by 1 base and J by 3 bases, with 7 bases between. The CDR3 runs 14 residues. Looking up the rest from reference TRBV7-9 and TRBJ2-1 gives the full variable domain: DTGVSQNPRHKITKRGQNVTFRCDPISEHNRLYWYRQTLGQGPEFLTYFQNEAQLEKSRLLSDRFSAERPKGSFSTLEIQRTEQGDSAMYLCASSLVTSYNEQFFGPGTRLTVL.

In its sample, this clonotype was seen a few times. The CDR3 coding sequence is TGTGCCAGCAGTGACTACGATGGCACAGATACGCAGTATTTT. Translated, it gives CASSDYDGTDTQYF. The V and J genes are TRBV6-4 and TRBJ2-3; no clear D. Trimming cost V 1 base and J 1 base, with 6 bases left between them. The germline CDR1 and CDR2 sequences are MRHNA and SNTAGT. CDR3 length equals 14 residues.

CDR3 sequence (DNA): TGTGCCAGCAGCTTTGGTCGGGACAGGGGGTACGAGCAGTACTTC. It encodes CASSFGRDRGYEQYF. The chain carries TRBV5-6 and TRBJ2-7, with 11 bases identical to TRBD1. The germline CDR1 and CDR2 sequences are SGHDT and YYEEEE. Germline trimming cut 2 bases from V and 4 bases from J; bases unmatched to any gene: 5. The CDR3 loop spans 15 amino acids.